The source of this TCR beta chain is a study of T cell responses to AZD1222 COVID-19 vaccine. Study-level points and caveats: Increases in Spike-specific TCR breadth and depth were seen after two AZD1222 doses.

TCRdb's copy holds only in-frame clones and misses some; the assay was immunoSEQ multiplex PCR. This table has 150,000 to 200,000 clones, 85% to 90% appearing once. The CDR3 runs to 17 residues. J lost 3 bases, V lost 3 bases, and 4 bases had no gene match. CDR1 and CDR2 (germline): SEHNR, FQNEAQ (reference sequence). As regards this clone: The antigen remains undetermined.

The chain is built from TRBV7-9 and TRBJ2-3, with 15 nucleotides matching TRBD2. This specimen consisted of peripheral blood, obtained 28 days after the second AZD1222 dose. This TCR derives from an adult who received the AZD1222 COVID-19 vaccine. The DNA for the CDR3 is TGTGCCAGCAGCTTGGGGACTAGCGGGGGGCAAACAGATACGCAGTATTTT. As protein: CASSLGTSGGQTDTQYF.